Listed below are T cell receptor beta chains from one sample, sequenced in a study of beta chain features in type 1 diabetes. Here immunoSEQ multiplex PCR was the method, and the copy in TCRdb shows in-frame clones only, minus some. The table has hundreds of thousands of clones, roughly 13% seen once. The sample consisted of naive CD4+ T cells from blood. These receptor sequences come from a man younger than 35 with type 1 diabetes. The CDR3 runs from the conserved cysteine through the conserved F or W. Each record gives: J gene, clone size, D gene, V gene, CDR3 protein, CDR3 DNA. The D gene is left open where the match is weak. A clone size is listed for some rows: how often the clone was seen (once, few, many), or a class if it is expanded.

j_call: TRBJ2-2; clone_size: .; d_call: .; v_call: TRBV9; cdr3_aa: CASSVGRGRNTGELFF; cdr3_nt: TGTGCCAGCAGCGTAGGGAGGGGCCGGAACACCGGGGAGCTGTTTTTT
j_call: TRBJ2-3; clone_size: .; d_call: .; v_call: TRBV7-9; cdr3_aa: CASSSGGYTDTQYF; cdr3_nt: TGTGCCAGCAGCTCGGGGGGCTACACAGATACGCAGTATTTT
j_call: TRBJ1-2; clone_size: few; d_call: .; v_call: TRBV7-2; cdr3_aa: CASIPQAGPNYGYTF; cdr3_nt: TGTGCCAGCATCCCTCAAGCGGGTCCTAACTATGGCTACACCTTC
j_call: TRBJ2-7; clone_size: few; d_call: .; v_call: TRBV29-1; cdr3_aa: CSAGRWDEQYF; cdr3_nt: TGCAGCGCGGGTCGGTGGGACGAGCAGTACTTC
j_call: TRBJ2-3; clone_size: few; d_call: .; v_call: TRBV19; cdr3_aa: CASSIVERTDTQYF; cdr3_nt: TGTGCCAGTAGTATAGTTGAGAGGACAGATACGCAGTATTTT
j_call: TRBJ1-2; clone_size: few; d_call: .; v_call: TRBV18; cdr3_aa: CASSPVGGQTNYGYTF; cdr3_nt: TGTGCCAGCTCACCCGTCGGGGGTCAGACTAACTATGGCTACACCTTC
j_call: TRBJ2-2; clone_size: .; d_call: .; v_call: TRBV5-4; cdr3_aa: CASSLRQADTGELFF; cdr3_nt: TGTGCCAGCAGCTTGCGACAGGCAGACACCGGGGAGCTGTTTTTT
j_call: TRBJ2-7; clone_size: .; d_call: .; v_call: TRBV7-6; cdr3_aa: CASSLGTGNGLYEQYF; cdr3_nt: TGTGCCAGCAGCTTAGGCACAGGGAATGGCCTCTACGAGCAGTACTTC
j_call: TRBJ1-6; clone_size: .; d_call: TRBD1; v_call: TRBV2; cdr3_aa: CASSGRDRVNSPLHF; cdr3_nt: TGTGCCAGCAGTGGCCGGGACAGGGTTAATTCACCCCTCCACTTT
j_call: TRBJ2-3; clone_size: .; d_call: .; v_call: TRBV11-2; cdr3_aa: CASSLQRSSDTQYF; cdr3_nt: TGTGCCAGCAGCTTACAACGCAGCTCGGATACGCAGTATTTT
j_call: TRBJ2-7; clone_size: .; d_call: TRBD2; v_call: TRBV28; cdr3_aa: CASSSPAGAAYEQYF; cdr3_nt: TGTGCCAGCAGTTCCCCAGCGGGGGCTGCCTACGAGCAGTACTTC
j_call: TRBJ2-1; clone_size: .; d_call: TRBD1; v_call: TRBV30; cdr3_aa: CAWSTQLGTGGGEQFF; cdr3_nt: TGTGCCTGGAGTACCCAACTAGGGACAGGGGGCGGTGAGCAGTTCTTC
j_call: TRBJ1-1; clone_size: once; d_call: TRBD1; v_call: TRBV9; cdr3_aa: CASSQGAATEAFF; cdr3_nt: TGTGCCAGCAGCCAGGGGGCCGCAACTGAAGCTTTCTTT
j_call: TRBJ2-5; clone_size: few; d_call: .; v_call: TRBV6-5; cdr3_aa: CASSYSRGEPQYF; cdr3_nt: TGTGCCAGCAGTTACTCGAGGGGGGAGCCCCAGTACTTC
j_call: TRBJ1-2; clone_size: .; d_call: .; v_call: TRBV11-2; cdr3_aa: CASSQGPGTANYGYTF; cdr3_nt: TGTGCCAGCAGCCAGGGCCCCGGGACGGCTAACTATGGCTACACCTTC
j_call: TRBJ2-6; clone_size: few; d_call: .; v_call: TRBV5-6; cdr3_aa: CASSPLQLSNSGANVLTF; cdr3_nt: TGTGCCAGCAGCCCCCTACAGCTTTCAAACTCTGGGGCCAACGTCCTGACTTTC
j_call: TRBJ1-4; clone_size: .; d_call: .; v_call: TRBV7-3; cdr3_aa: CASSLSHRNNEKLFF; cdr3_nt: TGTGCCAGCAGCTTAAGTCACCGAAATAATGAAAAACTGTTTTTT
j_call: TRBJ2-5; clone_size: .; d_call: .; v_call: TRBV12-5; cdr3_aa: CASGLGAADQETQYF; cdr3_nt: TGTGCTAGTGGTTTGGGGGCAGCGGACCAAGAGACCCAGTACTTC
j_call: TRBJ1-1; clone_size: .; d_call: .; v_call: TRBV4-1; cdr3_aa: CASHASGPNTEAFF; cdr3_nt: TGCGCCAGCCACGCATCCGGGCCGAACACTGAAGCTTTCTTT
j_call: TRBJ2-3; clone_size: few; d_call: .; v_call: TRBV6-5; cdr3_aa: CASSLLLRTDTQYF; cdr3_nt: TGTGCCAGCAGTCTCCTTTTGAGAACAGATACGCAGTATTTT
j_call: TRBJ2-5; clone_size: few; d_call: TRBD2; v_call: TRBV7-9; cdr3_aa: CASSPRGPAGGRETQYF; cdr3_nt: TGTGCCAGCAGCCCTCGCGGCCCCGCGGGGGGGCGGGAGACCCAGTACTTC
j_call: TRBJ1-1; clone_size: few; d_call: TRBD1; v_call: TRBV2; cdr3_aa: CANLRTGGTEAFF; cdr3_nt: TGTGCTAATCTAAGGACAGGGGGCACTGAAGCTTTCTTT
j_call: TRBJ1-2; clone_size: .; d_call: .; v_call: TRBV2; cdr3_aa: CASSEVRANYGYTF; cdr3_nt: TGTGCCAGCAGTGAAGTCAGGGCGAACTATGGCTACACCTTC
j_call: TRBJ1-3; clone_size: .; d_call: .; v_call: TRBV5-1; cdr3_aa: CASSLEPSGNTIYF; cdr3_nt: TGCGCCAGCAGCTTGGAACCCTCTGGAAACACCATATATTTT
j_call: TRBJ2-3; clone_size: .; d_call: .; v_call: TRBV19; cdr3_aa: CASSIYRATDTQYF; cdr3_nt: TGTGCCAGTAGTATCTACAGGGCCACAGATACGCAGTATTTT
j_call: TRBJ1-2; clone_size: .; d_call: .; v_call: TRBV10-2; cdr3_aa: CASSVPGTSSYTF; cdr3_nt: TGCGCCAGCAGTGTTCCCGGGACCAGCAGCTACACCTTC
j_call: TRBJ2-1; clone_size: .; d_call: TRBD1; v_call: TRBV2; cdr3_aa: CASRAPWTGGTNNEQFF; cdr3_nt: TGTGCCAGCAGGGCCCCCTGGACAGGGGGCACCAACAATGAGCAGTTCTTC
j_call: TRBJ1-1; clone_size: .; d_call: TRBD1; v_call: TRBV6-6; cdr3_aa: CASSQGQGRTEAFF; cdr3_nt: TGTGCCAGCAGTCAGGGACAGGGGCGGACTGAAGCTTTCTTT
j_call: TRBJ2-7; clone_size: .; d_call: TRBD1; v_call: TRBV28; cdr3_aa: CASSSGQGYEQYF; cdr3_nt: TGTGCCAGCAGTTCTGGACAGGGCTACGAGCAGTACTTC
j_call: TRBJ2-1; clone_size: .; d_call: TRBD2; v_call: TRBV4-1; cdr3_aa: CASSQVSSGDPYNEQFF; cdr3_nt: TGCGCCAGCAGCCAAGTGTCTAGCGGGGACCCCTACAATGAGCAGTTCTTC
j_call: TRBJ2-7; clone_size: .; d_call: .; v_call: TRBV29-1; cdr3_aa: CSVESDRSYEQYF; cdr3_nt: TGCAGCGTTGAGAGTGACAGATCCTACGAGCAGTACTTC
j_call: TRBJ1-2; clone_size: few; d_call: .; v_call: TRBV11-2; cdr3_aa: CASSLSTPIYYGYTF; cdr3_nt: TGTGCCAGCAGCCTTAGTACCCCAATTTACTATGGCTACACCTTC
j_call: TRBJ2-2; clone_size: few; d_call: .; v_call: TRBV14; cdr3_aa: CASSLLRGSHRPGELFF; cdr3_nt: TGTGCCAGCAGCCTCCTAAGAGGTAGTCACCGCCCCGGGGAGCTGTTTTTT